This TCR beta chain originates from a study of a mutant IDH1 vaccine in newly diagnosed glioma. Background on the study: Vaccinations were initiated 4-6 weeks following radiotherapy alone, or were given together with temozolomide cycles. Mean patient age was about 40 years; about 60% were male and about 38% female.

Germline V CDR1 and CDR2: SGHNT, YENEEA. The CDR3 length is 13 residues. V lost 4 bases, J lost 6 bases, and 4 bases stayed unmatched. Profiled with immunoSEQ multiplex PCR; TCRdb holds only in-frame clones, not every one. The table lists about 32,000 clones, just under 80% of them singletons. Time point described: week 35, safety follow-up. Vaccine doses each comprised 300 ug of mutant IDH1 20-mer peptide, with topical imiquimod. The astrocytomas were IDH1-mutant, ATRX-negative, and WHO grade 3 or 4. Worth noting for this clone: Its specificity is unknown.

This receptor was taken from a man aged 35-49 years with glioma. Some clones in this sample may be carry-over from other donors' samples. Sequenced material: PBMCs, taken from a glioma patient whose treatment included an IDH1 peptide vaccine. The chain employs TRBV11-3 and TRBJ2-5; TRBD2 matches 8 bases. CDR3 nucleotides: TGTGCCAGCAGCTCGTTAGCGGGGCAGACCCAGTACTTC. It specifies CASSSLAGQTQYF.